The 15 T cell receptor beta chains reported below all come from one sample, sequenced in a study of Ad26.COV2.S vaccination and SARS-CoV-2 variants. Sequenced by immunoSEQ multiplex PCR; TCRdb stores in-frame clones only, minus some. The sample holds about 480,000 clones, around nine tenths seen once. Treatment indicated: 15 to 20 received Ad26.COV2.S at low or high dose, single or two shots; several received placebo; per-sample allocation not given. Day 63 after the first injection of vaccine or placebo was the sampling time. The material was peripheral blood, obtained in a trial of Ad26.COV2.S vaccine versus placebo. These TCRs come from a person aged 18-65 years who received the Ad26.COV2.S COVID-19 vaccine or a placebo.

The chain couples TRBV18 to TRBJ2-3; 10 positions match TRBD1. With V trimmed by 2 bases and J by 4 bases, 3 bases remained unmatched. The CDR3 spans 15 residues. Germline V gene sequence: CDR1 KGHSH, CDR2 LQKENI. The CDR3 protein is CASSPETGGSDTQYF. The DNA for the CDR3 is TGTGCCAGCTCACCAGAGACAGGGGGCTCAGATACGCAGTATTTT.

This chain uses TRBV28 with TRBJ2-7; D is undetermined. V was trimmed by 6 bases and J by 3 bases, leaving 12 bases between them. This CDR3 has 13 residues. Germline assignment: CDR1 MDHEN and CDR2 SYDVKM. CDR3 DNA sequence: TGTGCCAGCAGACCTTTCGATAACTACGAGCAGTACTTC. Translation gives CASRPFDNYEQYF.

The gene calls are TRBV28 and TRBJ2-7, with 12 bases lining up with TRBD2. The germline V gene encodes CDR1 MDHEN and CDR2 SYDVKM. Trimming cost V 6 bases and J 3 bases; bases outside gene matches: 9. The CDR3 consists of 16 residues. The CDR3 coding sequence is TGTGCCAGCAGCCCCCGGACTAGCGGGGCCCGCTACGAGCAGTACTTC. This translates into CASSPRTSGARYEQYF.

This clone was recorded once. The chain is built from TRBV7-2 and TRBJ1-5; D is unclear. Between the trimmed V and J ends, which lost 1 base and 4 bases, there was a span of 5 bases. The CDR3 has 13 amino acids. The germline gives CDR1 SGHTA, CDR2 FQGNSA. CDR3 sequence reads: CASSLVENQPQHF. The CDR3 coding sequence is TGTGCCAGCAGCTTAGTGGAAAATCAGCCCCAGCATTTT.

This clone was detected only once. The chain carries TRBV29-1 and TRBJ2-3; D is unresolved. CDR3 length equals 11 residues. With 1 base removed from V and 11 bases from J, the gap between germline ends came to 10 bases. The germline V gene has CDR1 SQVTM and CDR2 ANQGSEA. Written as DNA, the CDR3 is TGCAGCGTTGAAGGGCCGGTGGGGCAGTATTTT. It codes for CSVEGPVGQYF.

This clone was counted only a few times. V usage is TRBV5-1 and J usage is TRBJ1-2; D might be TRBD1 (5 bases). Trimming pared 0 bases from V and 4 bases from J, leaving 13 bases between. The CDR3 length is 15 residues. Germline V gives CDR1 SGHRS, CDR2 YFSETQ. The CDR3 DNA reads TGCGCCAGCAGCTTGGCGGCAGGGAGCCTCTATGGCTACACCTTC. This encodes CASSLAAGSLYGYTF. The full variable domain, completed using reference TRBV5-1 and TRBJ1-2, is KAGVTQTPRYLIKTRGQQVTLSCSPISGHRSVSWYQQTPGQGLQFLFEYFSETQRNKGNFPGRFSGRQFSNSRSEMNVSTLELGDSALYLCASSLAAGSLYGYTFGSGTRLTVV.

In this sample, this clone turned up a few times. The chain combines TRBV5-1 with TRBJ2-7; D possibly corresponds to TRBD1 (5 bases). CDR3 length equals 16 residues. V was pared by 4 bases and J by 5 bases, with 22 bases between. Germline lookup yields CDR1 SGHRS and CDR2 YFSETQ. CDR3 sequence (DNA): TGCGCCAGCAGCGCCCATCTACAGGTCGGTAGAGACGAGCAGTACTTC. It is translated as CASSAHLQVGRDEQYF.

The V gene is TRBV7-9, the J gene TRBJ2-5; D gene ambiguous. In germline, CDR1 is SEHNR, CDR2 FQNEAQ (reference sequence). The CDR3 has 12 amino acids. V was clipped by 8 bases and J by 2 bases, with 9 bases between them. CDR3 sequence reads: CASHFEQETQYF. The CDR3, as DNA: TGTGCCAGCCATTTCGAACAAGAGACCCAGTACTTC.

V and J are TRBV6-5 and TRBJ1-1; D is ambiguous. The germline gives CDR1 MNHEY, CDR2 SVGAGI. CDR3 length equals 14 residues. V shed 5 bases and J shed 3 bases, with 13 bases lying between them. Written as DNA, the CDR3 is TGTGCCAGCAGTCGTACGGGTTATTACACTGAAGCTTTCTTT. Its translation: CASSRTGYYTEAFF.

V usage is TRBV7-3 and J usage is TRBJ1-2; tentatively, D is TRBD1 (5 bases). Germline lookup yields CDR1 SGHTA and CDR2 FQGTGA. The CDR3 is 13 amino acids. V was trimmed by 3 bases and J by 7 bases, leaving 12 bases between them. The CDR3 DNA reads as TGTGCCAGCAGCTTTGGGTCAGGGCGTGGCTACACCTTC. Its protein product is CASSFGSGRGYTF.

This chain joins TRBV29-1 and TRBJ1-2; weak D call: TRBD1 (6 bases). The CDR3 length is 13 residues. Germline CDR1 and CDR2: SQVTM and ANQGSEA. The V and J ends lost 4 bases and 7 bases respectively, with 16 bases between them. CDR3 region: CSVGGAQGSGYTF. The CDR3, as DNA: TGCAGCGTTGGGGGGGCCCAGGGAAGTGGCTACACCTTC. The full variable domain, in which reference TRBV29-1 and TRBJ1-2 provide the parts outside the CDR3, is SAVISQKPSRDICQRGTSLTIQCQVDSQVTMMFWYRQQPGQSLTLIATANQGSEATYESGFVIDKFPISRPNLTFSTLTVSNMSPEDSSIYLCSVGGAQGSGYTFGSGTRLTVV.

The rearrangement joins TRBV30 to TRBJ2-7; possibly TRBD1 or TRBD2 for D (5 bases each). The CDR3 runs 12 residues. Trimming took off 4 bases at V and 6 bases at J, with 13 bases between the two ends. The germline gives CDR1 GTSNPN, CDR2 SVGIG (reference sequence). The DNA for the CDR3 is TGTGCCTGGAATCGAGGGGAAGTCGAGCAGTACTTC. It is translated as CAWNRGEVEQYF.

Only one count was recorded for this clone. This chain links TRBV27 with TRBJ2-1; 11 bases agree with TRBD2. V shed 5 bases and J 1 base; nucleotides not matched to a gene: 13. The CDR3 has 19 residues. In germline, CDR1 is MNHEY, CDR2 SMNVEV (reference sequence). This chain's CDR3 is CASSQLAGVGFGSYNEQFF. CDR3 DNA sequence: TGTGCCAGCAGTCAACTAGCGGGAGTTGGATTTGGGTCCTACAATGAGCAGTTCTTC.

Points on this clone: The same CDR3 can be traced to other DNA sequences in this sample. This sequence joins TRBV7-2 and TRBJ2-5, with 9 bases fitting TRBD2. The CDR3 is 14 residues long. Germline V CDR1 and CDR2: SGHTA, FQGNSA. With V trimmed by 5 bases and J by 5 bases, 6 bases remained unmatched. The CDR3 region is CASSPGLALETQYF. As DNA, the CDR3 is TGTGCCAGCAGCCCGGGACTAGCATTGGAGACCCAGTACTTC.

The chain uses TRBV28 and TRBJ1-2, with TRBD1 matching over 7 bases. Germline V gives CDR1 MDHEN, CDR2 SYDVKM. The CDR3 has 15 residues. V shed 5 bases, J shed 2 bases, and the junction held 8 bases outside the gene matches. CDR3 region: CASSQTGSPNYGYTF. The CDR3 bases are TGTGCCAGCAGTCAGACAGGGAGCCCCAACTATGGCTACACCTTC.